This TCR beta chain was found in a study of identical twins. Study-wide results and limits: Analyses of zero insertions could, in part, be confounded by invariant MAIT and iNKT cells.

This CDR3 has 18 amino acids. Trimming removed 6 bases from V and 0 bases from J; junction bases left unmatched: 10. Only healthy Caucasians were included as donors. This clonotype was found a few times. No antigen is known for it. TCRdb redid the calling of the 5' RACE reads with MiXCR, one entry per CDR3 protein. The table has some 630,000 distinct CDR3 sequences, roughly 7.2% seen once; the top ten hold over 1.5%. This sample was also put to use in a study of yellow fever vaccine responses in identical twins.

The J gene is TRBJ2-2, the V gene TRBV12-3 or TRBV12-4; the match to TRBD2 covers 10 bases. Sequenced input: PBMCs. This clonotype originated in a woman younger than 35 in good health. The CDR3: CASSPGGAGGPNTGELFF. In DNA, the CDR3 is TGTGCCAGCAGCCCCGGCGGAGCGGGGGGGCCGAACACCGGGGAGCTGTTTTTT.